This T cell receptor (beta chain) stems from a study of cytomegalovirus exposure and HLA in healthy donors. This CDR3 has 19 residues. The PCR employed 60 Vbeta primers together with 13 Jbeta primers. Sequencing used immunoSEQ multiplex PCR; TCRdb keeps in-frame clones, though not all of them. The sample comprises roughly 100,000 clones, 66% of which are singletons, and under 3.5% rests with the top ten. The V and J genes are TRBV21-1 and TRBJ2-5; no check of the table's D call, TRBD1, against the DNA was made. TRBV21-1 is a documented pseudogene. The TCR was taken from a woman between 45 and 65 years old in good health and CMV-seronegative. The sequenced sample consisted of PBMCs. CDR3 nucleotide sequence: TGTGCCAGCAGCAAAGAGACCCACCTGTCCCCTCAGGGCAGGGAGACCCAGTACTTC. Its translation is CASSKETHLSPQGRETQYF.